This T cell receptor (beta chain) was sequenced during a study of glioma-infiltrating T cells after dendritic cell vaccination. This clone appeared a few times. Germline CDR1 reads SGHDN; CDR2 reads FVKESK. Trimming shortened V by 0 bases and J by 6 bases, and 13 bases separated the two germline ends. This CDR3 contains 15 residues. Generated by immunoSEQ multiplex PCR, the TCRdb table keeps only in-frame clones and is missing some. The sample carries approximately 64,000 clones, 75% to 85% recorded once. The material sequenced was blood, taken before dendritic cell vaccination. The J gene is TRBJ2-3, the V gene TRBV14; D uncertain. The origin of this receptor is a human donor with glioblastoma. The CDR3 DNA reads TGTGCCAGCAGCCAAGAATCTCGCAGATTGGATACGCAGTATTTT. As protein: CASSQESRRLDTQYF.